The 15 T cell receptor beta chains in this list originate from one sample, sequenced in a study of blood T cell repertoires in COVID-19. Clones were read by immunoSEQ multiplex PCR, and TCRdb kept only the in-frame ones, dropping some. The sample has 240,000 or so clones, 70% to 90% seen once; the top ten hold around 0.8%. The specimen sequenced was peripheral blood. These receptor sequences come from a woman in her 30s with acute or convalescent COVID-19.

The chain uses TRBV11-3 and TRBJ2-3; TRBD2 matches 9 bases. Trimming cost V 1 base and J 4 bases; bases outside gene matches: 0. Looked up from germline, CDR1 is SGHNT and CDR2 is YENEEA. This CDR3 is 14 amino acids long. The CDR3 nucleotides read TGTGCCAGCAGCTTAGGGACTAGCGCAGATACGCAGTATTTT. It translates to CASSLGTSADTQYF.

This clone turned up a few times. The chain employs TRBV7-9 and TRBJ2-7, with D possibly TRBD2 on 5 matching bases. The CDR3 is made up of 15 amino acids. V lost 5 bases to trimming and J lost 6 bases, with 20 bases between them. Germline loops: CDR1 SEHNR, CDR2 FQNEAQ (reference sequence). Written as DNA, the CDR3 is TGTGCCAGCAGCCCCCGACTCTCCCGCCGGGGCGAGCAGTACTTC. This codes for CASSPRLSRRGEQYF.

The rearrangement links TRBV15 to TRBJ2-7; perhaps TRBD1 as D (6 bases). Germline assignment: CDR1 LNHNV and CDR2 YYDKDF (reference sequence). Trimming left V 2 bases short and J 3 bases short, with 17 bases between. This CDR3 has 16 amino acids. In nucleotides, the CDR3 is TGTGCCACCAGCAGACCGAGGGGGTCGGGTCTCTACGAGCAGTACTTC. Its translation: CATSRPRGSGLYEQYF.

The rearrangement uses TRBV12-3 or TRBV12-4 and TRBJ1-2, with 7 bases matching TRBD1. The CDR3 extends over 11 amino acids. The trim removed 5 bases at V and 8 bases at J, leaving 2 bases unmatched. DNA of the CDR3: TGTGCCAGCAGTCACAGGGGCGGCTACACCTTC. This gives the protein CASSHRGGYTF.

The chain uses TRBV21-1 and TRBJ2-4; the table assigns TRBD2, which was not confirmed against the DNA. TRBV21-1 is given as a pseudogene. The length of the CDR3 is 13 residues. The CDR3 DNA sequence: TGTGCCAGCAGCAAAGAGGACTCCAACATTCAGTACTTC. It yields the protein CASSKEDSNIQYF.

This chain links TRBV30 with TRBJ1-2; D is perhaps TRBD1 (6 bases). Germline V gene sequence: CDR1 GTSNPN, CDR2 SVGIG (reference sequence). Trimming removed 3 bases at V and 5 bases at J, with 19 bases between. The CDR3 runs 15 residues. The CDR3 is CAWSRRTVRGYGYTF. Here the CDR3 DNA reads TGTGCCTGGAGCCGCCGGACAGTCCGGGGATATGGCTACACCTTC.

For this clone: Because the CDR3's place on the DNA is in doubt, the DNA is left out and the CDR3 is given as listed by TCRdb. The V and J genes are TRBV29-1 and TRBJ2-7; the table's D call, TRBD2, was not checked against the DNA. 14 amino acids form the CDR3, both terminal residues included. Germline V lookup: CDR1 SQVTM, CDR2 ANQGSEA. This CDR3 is CSVATGTERTSRHF.

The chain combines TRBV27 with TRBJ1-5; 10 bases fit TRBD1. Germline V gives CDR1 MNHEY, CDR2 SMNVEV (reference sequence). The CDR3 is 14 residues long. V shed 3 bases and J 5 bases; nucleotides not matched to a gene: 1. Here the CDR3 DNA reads TGTGCCAGCAGTTTGACAGGGGGCGATCAGCCCCAGCATTTT. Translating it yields CASSLTGGDQPQHF.

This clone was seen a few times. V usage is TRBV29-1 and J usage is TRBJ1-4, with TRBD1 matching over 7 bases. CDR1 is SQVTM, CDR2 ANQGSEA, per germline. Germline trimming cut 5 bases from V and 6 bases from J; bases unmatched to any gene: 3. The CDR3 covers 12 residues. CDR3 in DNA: TGCAGCGTTATCGGGACAGATGAAAAACTGTTTTTT. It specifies CSVIGTDEKLFF.

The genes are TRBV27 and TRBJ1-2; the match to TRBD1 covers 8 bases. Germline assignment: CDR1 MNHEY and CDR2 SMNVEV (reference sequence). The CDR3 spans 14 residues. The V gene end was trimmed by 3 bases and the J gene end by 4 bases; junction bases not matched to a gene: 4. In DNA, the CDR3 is TGTGCCAGCAGTTTCGGGACAGGCTTCTATGGCTACACCTTC. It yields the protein CASSFGTGFYGYTF.

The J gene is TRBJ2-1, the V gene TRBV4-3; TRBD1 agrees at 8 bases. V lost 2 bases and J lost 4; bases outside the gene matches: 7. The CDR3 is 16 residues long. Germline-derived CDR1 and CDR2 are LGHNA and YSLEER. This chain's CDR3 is CASSQYSGGAYNEQFF. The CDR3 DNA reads TGCGCCAGCAGCCAATATTCAGGGGGCGCTTACAATGAGCAGTTCTTC.

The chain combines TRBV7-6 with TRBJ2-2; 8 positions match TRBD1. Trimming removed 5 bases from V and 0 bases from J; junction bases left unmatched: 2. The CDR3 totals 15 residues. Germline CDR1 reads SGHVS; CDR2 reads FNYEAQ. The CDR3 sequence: CASSTQGANTGELFF. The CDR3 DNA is TGTGCCAGCAGCACACAGGGGGCGAACACCGGGGAGCTGTTTTTT.

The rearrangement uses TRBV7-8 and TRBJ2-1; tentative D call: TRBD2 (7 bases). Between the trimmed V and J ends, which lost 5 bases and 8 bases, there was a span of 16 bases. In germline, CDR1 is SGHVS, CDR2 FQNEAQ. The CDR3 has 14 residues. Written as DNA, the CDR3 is TGTGCCAGCAGCCGAGGGGGACTACCCGATGAGCAGTTCTTC. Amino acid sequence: CASSRGGLPDEQFF. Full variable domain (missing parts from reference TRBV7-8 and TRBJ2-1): GAGVSQSPRYKVAKRGQDVALRCDPISGHVSLFWYQQALGQGPEFLTYFQNEAQLDKSGLPSDRFFAERPEGSVSTLKIQRTQQEDSAVYLCASSRGGLPDEQFFGPGTRLTVL.

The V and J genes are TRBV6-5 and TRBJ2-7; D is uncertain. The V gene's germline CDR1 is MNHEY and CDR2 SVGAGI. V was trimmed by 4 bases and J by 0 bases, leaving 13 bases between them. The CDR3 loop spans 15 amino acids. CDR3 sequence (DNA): TGTGCCAGCAGTTTCATACAGACCTCCTCCTACGAGCAGTACTTC. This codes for CASSFIQTSSYEQYF.

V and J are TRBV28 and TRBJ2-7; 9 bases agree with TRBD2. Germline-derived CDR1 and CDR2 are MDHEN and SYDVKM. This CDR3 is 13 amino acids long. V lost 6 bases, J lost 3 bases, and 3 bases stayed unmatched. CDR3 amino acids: CASRPSGVYEQYF. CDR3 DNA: TGTGCCAGCAGACCTAGCGGGGTCTACGAGCAGTACTTC.